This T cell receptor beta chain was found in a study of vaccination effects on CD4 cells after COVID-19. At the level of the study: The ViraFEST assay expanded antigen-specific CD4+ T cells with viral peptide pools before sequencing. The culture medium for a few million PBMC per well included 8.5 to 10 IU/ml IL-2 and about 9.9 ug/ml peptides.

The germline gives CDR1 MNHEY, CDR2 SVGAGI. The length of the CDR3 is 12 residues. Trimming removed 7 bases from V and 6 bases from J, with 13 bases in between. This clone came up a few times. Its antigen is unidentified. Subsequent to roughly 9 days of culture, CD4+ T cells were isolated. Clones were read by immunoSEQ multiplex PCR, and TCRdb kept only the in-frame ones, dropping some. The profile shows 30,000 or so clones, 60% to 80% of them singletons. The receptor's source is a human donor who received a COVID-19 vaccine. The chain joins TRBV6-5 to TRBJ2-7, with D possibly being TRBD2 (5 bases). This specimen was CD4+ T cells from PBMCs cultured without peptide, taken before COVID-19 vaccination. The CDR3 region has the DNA TGTGCCAGCAATCCTAGCTTCGGCGAGCAGTACTTC. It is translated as CASNPSFGEQYF.